Here is one T cell receptor (beta chain) with its context. This entry comes from a study of shared clonotypes between healthy human individuals. Germline V lookup: CDR1 MNHNS, CDR2 SASEGT. CDR3 size: 13 residues. V lost 4 bases to trimming and J lost 11 bases, with 17 bases between them. Sequencing was performed with immunoSEQ multiplex PCR; in TCRdb, only in-frame clones are kept and a portion is missing. The data contain about 1.5 million clones, more than 95% of them singletons. Sequenced: naive CD4+ T cells sorted from blood. Described subset: CD45RA+ positively selected. The chain joins TRBV6-1 to TRBJ1-1; D is unclear. The TCR was taken from a man aged 25-45 years in good health. CDR3 in amino acids: CASSASHSQDAFF. The CDR3, as DNA: TGTGCCAGCAGTGCTTCGCACAGTCAGGATGCTTTCTTT.